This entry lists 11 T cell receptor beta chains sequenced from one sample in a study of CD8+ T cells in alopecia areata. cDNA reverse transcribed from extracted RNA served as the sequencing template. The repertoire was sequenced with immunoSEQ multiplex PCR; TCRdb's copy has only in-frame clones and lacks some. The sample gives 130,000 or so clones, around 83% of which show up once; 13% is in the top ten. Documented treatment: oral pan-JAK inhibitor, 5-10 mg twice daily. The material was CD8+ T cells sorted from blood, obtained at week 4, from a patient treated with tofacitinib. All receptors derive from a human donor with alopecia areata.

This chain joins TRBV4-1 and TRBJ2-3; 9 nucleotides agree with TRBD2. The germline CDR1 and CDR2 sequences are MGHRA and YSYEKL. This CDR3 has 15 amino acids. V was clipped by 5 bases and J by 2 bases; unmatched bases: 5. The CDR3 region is CASSTRTSATDTQYF. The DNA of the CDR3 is TGCGCCAGCAGCACGCGGACTAGCGCCACAGATACGCAGTATTTT.

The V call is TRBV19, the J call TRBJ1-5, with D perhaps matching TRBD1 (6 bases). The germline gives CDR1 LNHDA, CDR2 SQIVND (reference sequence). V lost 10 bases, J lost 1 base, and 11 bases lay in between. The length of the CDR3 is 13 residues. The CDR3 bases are TGTGCCACTCGGGACATGAGCAATCAGCCCCAGCATTTT. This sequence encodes CATRDMSNQPQHF.

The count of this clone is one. The chain's CDR3 is CSVEPDSNNEQFF. CDR3 bases: TGCAGCGTTGAACCGGACAGCAACAATGAGCAGTTCTTC. This rearrangement joins TRBV29-1 to TRBJ2-1; a possible D gene is TRBD1 (6 bases). V lost 2 bases and J lost 5, with 10 bases in between. The germline gives CDR1 SQVTM, CDR2 ANQGSEA. CDR3 length equals 13 residues.

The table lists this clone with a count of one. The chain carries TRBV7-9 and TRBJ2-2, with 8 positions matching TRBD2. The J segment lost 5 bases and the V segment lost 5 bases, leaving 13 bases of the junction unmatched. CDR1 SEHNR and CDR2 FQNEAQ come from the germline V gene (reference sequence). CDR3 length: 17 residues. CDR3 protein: CASSPRSGRLVTGELFF. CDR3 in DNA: TGTGCCAGCAGCCCCAGAAGCGGGAGATTGGTTACCGGGGAGCTGTTTTTT.

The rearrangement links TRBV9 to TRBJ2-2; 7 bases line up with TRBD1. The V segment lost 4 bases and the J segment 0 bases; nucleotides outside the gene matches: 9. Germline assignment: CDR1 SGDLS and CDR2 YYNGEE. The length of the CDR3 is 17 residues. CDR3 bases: TGTGCCAGCAGCCTTACGACCGGGACAGCGAACACCGGGGAGCTGTTTTTT. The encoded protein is CASSLTTGTANTGELFF.

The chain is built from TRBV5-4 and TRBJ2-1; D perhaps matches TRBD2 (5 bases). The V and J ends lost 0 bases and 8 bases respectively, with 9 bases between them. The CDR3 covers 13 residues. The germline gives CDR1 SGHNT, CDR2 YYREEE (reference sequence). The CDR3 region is CASSLAISDEQFF. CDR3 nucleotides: TGTGCCAGCAGCTTGGCCATTAGCGATGAGCAGTTCTTC.

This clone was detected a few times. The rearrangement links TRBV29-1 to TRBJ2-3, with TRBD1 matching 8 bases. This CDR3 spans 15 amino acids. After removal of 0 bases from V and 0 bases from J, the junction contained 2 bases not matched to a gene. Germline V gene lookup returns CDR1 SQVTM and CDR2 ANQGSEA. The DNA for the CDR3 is TGCAGCGTTGAAGACCAGGGGGCTAGCACAGATACGCAGTATTTT. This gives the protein CSVEDQGASTDTQYF.

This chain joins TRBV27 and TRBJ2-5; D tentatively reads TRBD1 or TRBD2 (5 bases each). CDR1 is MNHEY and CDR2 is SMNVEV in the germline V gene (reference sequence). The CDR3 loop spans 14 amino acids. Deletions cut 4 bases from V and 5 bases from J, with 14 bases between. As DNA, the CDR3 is TGTGCCAGCAGTTCCGGGGATCCAGGGGAGACCCAGTACTTC. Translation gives CASSSGDPGETQYF.

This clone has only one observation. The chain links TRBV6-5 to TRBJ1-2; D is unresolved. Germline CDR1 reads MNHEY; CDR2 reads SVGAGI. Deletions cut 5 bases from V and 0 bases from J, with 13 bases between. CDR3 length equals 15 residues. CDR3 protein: CASSATPLANYGYTF. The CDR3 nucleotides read TGTGCCAGCAGTGCGACGCCTCTAGCTAACTATGGCTACACCTTC.

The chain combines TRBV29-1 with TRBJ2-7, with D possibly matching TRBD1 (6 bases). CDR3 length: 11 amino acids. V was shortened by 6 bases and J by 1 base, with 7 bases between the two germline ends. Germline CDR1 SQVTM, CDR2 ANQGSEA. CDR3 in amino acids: CSVGTSYEQYF. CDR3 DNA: TGCAGCGTAGGGACATCCTACGAGCAGTACTTC.

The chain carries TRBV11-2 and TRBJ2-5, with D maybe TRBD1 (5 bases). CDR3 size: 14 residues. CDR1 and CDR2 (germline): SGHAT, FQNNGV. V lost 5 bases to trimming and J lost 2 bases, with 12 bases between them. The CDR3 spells CASSHWGDQETQYF. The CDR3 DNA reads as TGTGCCAGCAGCCATTGGGGCGATCAAGAGACCCAGTACTTC.